One sample yielded the 20 T cell receptor beta chains listed below, sequenced in a study of cytomegalovirus exposure and HLA in healthy donors. 60 Vbeta and 13 Jbeta primers were used in PCR. Clones were sequenced by immunoSEQ multiplex PCR, and TCRdb holds only the in-frame ones, with some missing. The sample includes 180,000 or so clones, 75% of them seen just once. The specimen was PBMCs. Source of these receptors: a woman between 40 and 55 years old in good health and CMV-seropositive.

This clone was seen once. The V call is TRBV29-1, the J call TRBJ2-7; TRBD2 might be the D (6 bases). The CDR3 runs 13 residues. Germline loops: CDR1 SQVTM, CDR2 ANQGSEA. V gave up 6 bases and J gave up 3 bases, with 15 bases separating them. In DNA, the CDR3 is TGCAGCGTCCCGGTCGGAGGGAACTACGAGCAGTACTTC. The encoded protein is CSVPVGGNYEQYF.

This clone was found a few times. The rearrangement links TRBV7-2 to TRBJ1-2; D is perhaps TRBD1 (6 bases). CDR1 and CDR2 from the germline V gene are SGHTA and FQGNSA. The CDR3 spans 16 residues. The V gene lost 5 bases and the J gene lost 5 bases, with 21 bases spanning the gap. CDR3 sequence reads: CASSPDSLFISYGYTF. CDR3 nucleotides: TGTGCCAGCAGCCCGGACAGCTTATTTATTTCATATGGCTACACCTTC.

The chain couples TRBV21-1 to TRBJ2-5; the D call TRBD2 from the table was never checked on the DNA. TRBV21-1 is labeled a pseudogene. The CDR3 extends over 16 amino acids. CDR3 protein: CASSHEGVAGGQTQYF. Here the CDR3 DNA reads TGTGCCAGCAGCCACGAGGGGGTAGCGGGAGGGCAGACCCAGTACTTC.

The chain recombines TRBV7-2 with TRBJ2-3; tentative D call: TRBD2 (6 bases). The CDR3 is 15 residues long. CDR1 SGHTA and CDR2 FQGNSA come from the germline V gene. V was clipped by 1 base and J by 4 bases, with 12 bases between them. CDR3 in amino acids: CASSLVGGNPDTQYF. CDR3 sequence (DNA): TGTGCCAGCAGCTTAGTGGGAGGAAACCCAGATACGCAGTATTTT.

This clone was detected ten times or more. The CDR3 loop reads CASSLFAGAIGYTF. In DNA form, the CDR3 reads TGTGCCAGCAGTTTATTCGCAGGGGCGATAGGCTACACCTTC. The rearrangement links TRBV28 to TRBJ1-2; perhaps TRBD1 as D (6 bases). Germline CDR1 is MDHEN and CDR2 is SYDVKM. The V gene lost 1 base and the J gene lost 8 bases, with 14 bases spanning the gap. This CDR3 has 14 amino acids.

The J gene is TRBJ2-4, the V gene TRBV4-1; the match to TRBD1 covers 8 bases. From germline, CDR1 is MGHRA and CDR2 YSYEKL. The V and J ends lost 3 bases and 5 bases, in that order; junction bases with no gene match: 6. This CDR3 region has 15 residues. Here the CDR3 DNA reads TGCGCCAGCAGCCACCTAGACAGGGGAGAAAACATTCAGTACTTC. Its protein is CASSHLDRGENIQYF.

This clone was counted between two and nine times. The chain carries TRBV6-5 and TRBJ2-1; a possible D gene is TRBD2 (6 bases). Germline V gene sequence: CDR1 MNHEY, CDR2 SVGAGI. The CDR3 loop spans 12 amino acids. V dropped 5 bases and J dropped 13 bases, with 15 bases sitting between them. The CDR3 region has the DNA TGTGCCAGCAGTAAACTCCGGGACTTTCAGTTCTTC. This sequence encodes CASSKLRDFQFF.

This chain uses TRBV21-1 with TRBJ2-2; TRBD2 reflects the table's D call only, with no check against the DNA. TRBV21-1 is flagged as a pseudogene. The CDR3 extends over 18 amino acids. CDR3 DNA sequence: TGTGCCAGCAGCAAACCAGGCCCCCGACTAGTCAACACCGGGGAGCTGTTTTTT. It codes for CASSKPGPRLVNTGELFF.

The chain uses TRBV11-2 and TRBJ1-5; 8 bases fit TRBD1. V gave up 2 bases and J gave up 4 bases; unmatched junction bases: 4. Germline V CDR1 and CDR2: SGHAT, FQNNGV. The CDR3 contains 15 residues. The CDR3 loop reads CASSLRGQANQPQHF. CDR3 sequence (DNA): TGTGCCAGCAGCTTAAGGGGACAGGCAAATCAGCCCCAGCATTTT.

A single count supports this clone. The chain links TRBV30 to TRBJ1-2; D is unresolved. The germline V gene has CDR1 GTSNPN and CDR2 SVGIG (reference sequence). The CDR3 has 12 amino acids. Trimming removed 3 bases from V and 8 bases from J, with 13 bases in between. This chain's CDR3 is CAWRYDSGGYTF. The CDR3 coding sequence is TGTGCCTGGAGATATGACTCGGGGGGCTACACCTTC.

This sequence joins TRBV20-1 and TRBJ1-5; possible D gene TRBD1, 6 bases. The CDR3 is made up of 11 amino acids. The ends were cut back, 6 bases at V and 6 bases at J, with 9 bases in the middle. CDR1 and CDR2 from the germline V gene are DFQATT and SNEGSKA (reference sequence). CDR3 DNA: TGCAGTGCCAGGGGTGGTCAGCCCCAGCATTTT. Residues: CSARGGQPQHF.

The chain couples TRBV4-1 to TRBJ2-5; D unclear. CDR3 size: 16 residues. V lost 2 bases to trimming and J lost 7 bases, with 20 bases between them. Germline loops: CDR1 MGHRA, CDR2 YSYEKL. CDR3: CASSQSESLNSGTQYF. The DNA of the CDR3 is TGCGCCAGCAGCCAAAGTGAGTCTCTCAATTCAGGGACCCAGTACTTC.

The sample holds a few counts of this clone. The chain combines TRBV28 with TRBJ2-7, with 14 bases identical to TRBD2. The CDR3 is 15 amino acids. The V gene end was trimmed by 4 bases and the J gene end by 6 bases; junction bases not matched to a gene: 5. Per germline, CDR1 MDHEN and CDR2 SYDVKM. CDR3 sequence reads: CASSSGLAGVSEQYF. CDR3 in DNA: TGTGCCAGCAGTTCGGGACTAGCGGGAGTCAGCGAGCAGTACTTC.

The chain employs TRBV19 and TRBJ2-7, with D possibly TRBD1 on 6 matching bases. Germline values: CDR1 LNHDA, CDR2 SQIVND (reference sequence). This CDR3 spans 13 amino acids. V was pared by 7 bases and J by 2 bases, with 12 bases between. The CDR3 loop reads CASKEQGAYEQYF. DNA for the CDR3: TGTGCCAGTAAGGAACAGGGAGCCTACGAGCAGTACTTC.

J is TRBJ2-3 and V is TRBV11-2; 8 nucleotides agree with TRBD2. The CDR3 consists of 15 residues. V was clipped by 5 bases and J by 4 bases; unmatched bases: 8. The germline V gene has CDR1 SGHAT and CDR2 FQNNGV. The chain's CDR3 is CASSPTGLGADTQYF. The CDR3 bases are TGTGCCAGCAGCCCGACGGGACTAGGTGCAGATACGCAGTATTTT.

V is TRBV19 and J is TRBJ1-1; 7 nucleotides match TRBD1. Germline CDR1 reads LNHDA; CDR2 reads SQIVND (reference sequence). Unmatched junction bases numbered 8, after V lost 8 bases and J lost 2 bases. The length of the CDR3 is 14 residues. This CDR3 is CASGRQGLNTEAFF. The CDR3, as DNA: TGTGCCAGTGGTAGACAGGGCCTTAACACTGAAGCTTTCTTT. The whole variable domain, filled in from reference TRBV19 and TRBJ1-1, reads DGGITQSPKYLFRKEGQNVTLSCEQNLNHDAMYWYRQDPGQGLRLIYYSQIVNDFQKGDIAEGYSVSREKKESFPLTVTSAQKNPTAFYLCASGRQGLNTEAFFGQGTRLTVV.

The chain recombines TRBV7-3 with TRBJ2-1; D perhaps matches TRBD2 (6 bases). The germline V and J ends were trimmed by 1 base and 6 bases, with 13 bases remaining between them. The CDR3 is 15 amino acids. Germline CDR1 SGHTA, CDR2 FQGTGA. CDR3 coding DNA: TGTGCCAGCAGCTTAATCGGGAGCTCCGGCAATGAGCAGTTCTTC. Translated, it gives CASSLIGSSGNEQFF.

This chain links TRBV15 with TRBJ2-5; D is unclear. With the DNA end fitting TRBJ2-7 better, the J assignment may be wrong. Germline loops: CDR1 LNHNV, CDR2 YYDKDF (reference sequence). This CDR3 contains 14 residues. In DNA, the CDR3 is TGTGCCACCAGCAGAGGTAAATTTACCTACGAGCAGTACTTC. Amino acid sequence: CATSRGKFTYEQYF.

J is TRBJ1-1 and V is TRBV5-4; D possibly corresponds to TRBD1 (6 bases). Trimming removed 4 bases at V and 1 base at J, with 14 bases between. Germline CDR1 reads SGHNT; CDR2 reads YYREEE (reference sequence). This CDR3 has 15 amino acids. The DNA of the CDR3 is TGTGCCAGCAGCCCCATGTGGGGGCCGAACACTGAAGCTTTCTTT. Its translation: CASSPMWGPNTEAFF.

The chain links TRBV4-2 to TRBJ2-3; 8 nucleotides line up with TRBD2. Germline CDR1 is LGHNA and CDR2 is YNFKEQ. This CDR3 comprises 19 residues. V shed 0 bases and J 1 base; nucleotides not matched to a gene: 12. The CDR3 DNA is TGTGCCAGCAGCCAAGAATCTACTAGCGGTTTTGGTCGCACAGATACGCAGTATTTT. Protein: CASSQESTSGFGRTDTQYF.